This is a list of T cell receptor beta chains from one sample in a study of beta chain features in type 1 diabetes. Only in-frame clones appear in the TCRdb table, and some are missing; sequencing was by immunoSEQ multiplex PCR. This sample has hundreds of thousands of clones, with roughly an eighth found just once. Sequenced sample: naive CD4+ T cells from blood. These receptor sequences come from a man between 18 and 35 years old with type 1 diabetes. Both conserved end residues are part of each CDR3. D genes are given only for firm matches. Clone size is not always given. Where it is, it says once, few, many or a class for expanded clones.

j_call d_call v_call clone_size cdr3_aa cdr3_nt
TRBJ1-5 NA TRBV5-1 NA CASSWAANQPQHF TGCGCCAGCAGCTGGGCAGCAAATCAGCCCCAGCATTTT
TRBJ2-5 NA TRBV5-6 NA CASSFGWTQYF TGTGCCAGCAGCTTTGGTTGGACCCAGTACTTC
TRBJ1-4 NA TRBV5-6 NA CASSLVTNEKLFF TGTGCCAGCAGCTTGGTGACTAATGAAAAACTGTTTTTT
TRBJ2-3 NA TRBV5-1 many CASSLDTDTQYF TGCGCCAGCAGCTTGGACACAGATACGCAGTATTTT
TRBJ1-6 NA TRBV7-3 NA CASSLSSDSPLHF TGTGCCAGCAGCTTATCGAGTGATTCACCCCTCCACTTT
TRBJ1-1 NA TRBV6-5 NA CASSYDRNTEAFF TGTGCCAGCAGTTACGACCGGAACACTGAAGCTTTCTTT
TRBJ1-2 TRBD1 TRBV2 NA CASSTRTGGIYGYTF TGTGCCAGCAGTACCCGGACAGGGGGAATCTATGGCTACACCTTC
TRBJ1-1 TRBD1 TRBV29-1 NA CSALTGAPTEAFF TGCAGCGCCTTGACAGGGGCCCCCACTGAAGCTTTCTTT
TRBJ1-2 TRBD1 TRBV4-1 NA CASSQTDRGYGYTF TGCGCCAGCAGCCAAACGGACAGGGGATATGGCTACACCTTC
TRBJ1-4 NA TRBV4-1 few CASSQQRTGNEKLFF TGCGCCAGCAGCCAACAGAGAACAGGAAATGAAAAACTGTTTTTT
TRBJ2-1 TRBD1 TRBV30 NA CASGTDRGANEQFF TGTGCCTCGGGGACAGATCGAGGGGCCAATGAGCAGTTCTTC
TRBJ2-1 NA TRBV13 few CASSFGPTPEQFF TGTGCCAGCAGCTTTGGCCCCACGCCTGAGCAGTTCTTC
TRBJ2-1 TRBD1 TRBV28 few CASSLFGTGVNNEQFF TGTGCCAGCAGTTTATTTGGGACAGGGGTTAACAATGAGCAGTTCTTC
TRBJ2-3 NA TRBV9 NA CASSGTTGITDTQYF TGTGCCAGCAGCGGGACCACAGGAATCACAGATACGCAGTATTTT
TRBJ2-7 NA TRBV10-3 NA CAISESRGTGVYEQYF TGTGCCATCAGTGAGTCGAGGGGTACAGGCGTATACGAGCAGTACTTC
TRBJ2-5 TRBD2 TRBV5-1 few CASSSRTSGRAQETQYF TGCGCCAGCAGCTCCCGGACTAGCGGAAGGGCACAAGAGACCCAGTACTTC
TRBJ2-5 TRBD1 TRBV5-1 NA CASSPTRTGGGQETQYF TGCGCCAGCAGTCCAACCCGGACAGGAGGAGGCCAAGAGACCCAGTACTTC
TRBJ2-6 TRBD1 TRBV7-3 few CASSSFGRDREAGANVLTF TGTGCCAGCAGTAGCTTTGGCCGGGACAGGGAGGCTGGGGCCAACGTCCTGACTTTC
TRBJ2-7 NA TRBV4-1 few CASSQGPLRTYEQYF TGCGCCAGCAGCCAGGGGCCCCTCCGAACGTACGAGCAGTACTTC
TRBJ1-4 NA TRBV19 few CASSAGQPEKLFF TGTGCCAGTAGTGCAGGACAGCCGGAAAAACTGTTTTTT
TRBJ2-7 NA TRBV18 NA CASSPPSGGEQYF TGTGCCAGCTCACCACCGAGTGGAGGCGAGCAGTACTTC
TRBJ2-7 TRBD1 TRBV13 NA CASSLGGQGIYEQYF TGTGCCAGCAGCTTAGGGGGACAGGGGATCTACGAGCAGTACTTC
TRBJ2-3 TRBD2 TRBV5-1 NA CASSSSGYQGTDTQYF TGCGCCAGCAGCTCTAGCGGATATCAGGGCACAGATACGCAGTATTTT
TRBJ2-7 TRBD1 TRBV7-2 NA CASRRRDRGLEQYF TGTGCCAGCCGACGCCGGGACAGGGGGCTTGAGCAGTACTTC
TRBJ2-5 NA TRBV18 NA CASSLGRTQETQYF TGTGCCAGCTCACTCGGGCGGACTCAAGAGACCCAGTACTTC
TRBJ2-7 NA TRBV2 NA CASSETFTYEQYF TGTGCCAGCAGTGAAACATTCACCTACGAGCAGTACTTC
TRBJ2-1 TRBD2 TRBV18 NA CASSPSGRVDNEQFF TGTGCCAGCTCACCGAGCGGGAGGGTGGACAATGAGCAGTTCTTC
TRBJ2-1 NA TRBV7-9 NA CASSADSYNEQFF TGTGCCAGCAGCGCCGACAGTTACAATGAGCAGTTCTTC
TRBJ2-3 NA TRBV18 NA CASSPGTGDTQYF TGTGCCAGCTCCCCGGGTACGGGAGATACGCAGTATTTT
TRBJ2-7 NA TRBV9 few CASSGAGNSQVYF TGTGCCAGCAGCGGAGCGGGCAACTCACAGGTGTACTTC
TRBJ2-5 NA TRBV4-2 few CASSQESHEETQYF TGTGCCAGCAGCCAAGAATCACACGAAGAGACCCAGTACTTC
TRBJ1-5 NA TRBV30 NA CAWSAPRNQPQHF TGTGCCTGGAGTGCCCCGCGCAATCAGCCCCAGCATTTT
TRBJ2-3 NA TRBV29-1 few CSVVGYTDTQYF TGCAGCGTTGTGGGGTACACAGATACGCAGTATTTT
TRBJ1-1 NA TRBV7-9 NA CASSPPRRGTEAFF TGTGCCAGCAGCCCTCCCCGTCGGGGGACTGAAGCTTTCTTT
TRBJ2-6 TRBD1 TRBV18 NA CASSEGAAGANVLTF TGTGCCAGCTCAGAGGGGGCGGCTGGGGCCAACGTCCTGACTTTC
TRBJ2-3 NA TRBV5-8 NA CASSFGTRTRSTDTQYF TGTGCCAGCAGCTTCGGCACAAGGACACGAAGCACAGATACGCAGTATTTT
TRBJ2-3 NA TRBV30 NA CAWSRGDTDTQYF TGTGCCTGGAGTCGAGGGGACACAGATACGCAGTATTTT
TRBJ2-7 NA TRBV9 NA CASSVSPDGGEQYF TGTGCCAGCAGCGTAAGTCCCGACGGAGGCGAGCAGTACTTC
TRBJ2-5 NA TRBV9 NA CASSVGITETQYF TGTGCCAGCAGCGTAGGGATAACGGAGACCCAGTACTTC
TRBJ2-5 NA TRBV10-3 NA CAISVLLSGETQYF TGTGCCATCAGTGTCCTCCTCTCCGGGGAGACCCAGTACTTC
TRBJ2-3 TRBD2 TRBV5-1 NA CASSLALAGGPDTQYF TGCGCCAGCAGCTTGGCCCTAGCGGGGGGGCCAGATACGCAGTATTTT